One sample yielded the 24 T cell receptor beta chains listed below, sequenced in a study of blood T cell repertoires in COVID-19. Only in-frame clones appear in the TCRdb table, and some are missing; sequencing was by immunoSEQ multiplex PCR. The sample includes 300,000 to 400,000 clones, about nine tenths seen only once; the top ten take just over 9.5%. Source material: peripheral blood. The receptors stem from a man aged 25 to 45 with COVID-19, enrolled during active disease.

V gene TRBV7-2 combines with J gene TRBJ2-3, with 9 bases identical to TRBD1. V dropped 5 bases and J dropped 3; count of bases not matched to a gene: 9. Germline-derived CDR1 and CDR2 are SGHTA and FQGNSA. The CDR3 consists of 16 residues. This CDR3 is CASSPWDRAMTDTQYF. CDR3 DNA sequence: TGTGCCAGCAGCCCCTGGGACAGGGCTATGACAGATACGCAGTATTTT.

This clone occurred once. This chain connects TRBV4-3 to TRBJ1-2, with 9 bases matching TRBD1. This CDR3 has 14 amino acids. The ends lost 3 bases at V and 6 bases at J; junction bases unmatched: 5. Looked up from germline, CDR1 is LGHNA and CDR2 is YSLEER. The CDR3 DNA reads TGCGCCAGCAGCCACCTACAGGGGGCGCATGGCTACACCTTC. It encodes CASSHLQGAHGYTF.

V usage is TRBV28 and J usage is TRBJ2-7, with TRBD2 identical over 11 bases. The junction had 5 bases not matched to a gene; V was cut back by 7 bases and J by 3 bases. The CDR3 is 14 amino acids. Per germline, CDR1 MDHEN and CDR2 SYDVKM. The CDR3 nucleotides are TGTGCCAGCAACCCGGGGACTAGCGGCTACGAGCAGTACTTC. Translating it yields CASNPGTSGYEQYF.

The table lists this clone with a count of one. This chain connects TRBV27 to TRBJ2-2, with D tentatively TRBD1 (6 bases). There are 17 residues in the CDR3. Trimming took 0 bases from V and 4 from J, leaving 15 bases between them. Germline lookup yields CDR1 MNHEY and CDR2 SMNVEV (reference sequence). CDR3 sequence (DNA): TGTGCCAGCAGTTTATCCACAGGGTCGAGGAGCACCGGGGAGCTGTTTTTT. Amino acid sequence: CASSLSTGSRSTGELFF.

J is TRBJ1-5 and V is TRBV7-3; D unclear. This CDR3 has 13 amino acids. CDR1 is SGHTA, CDR2 FQGTGA, per germline. V shed 5 bases and J shed 0 bases, with 5 bases lying between them. The CDR3 DNA reads as TGTGCCAGCAGCCCCAATAGCAATCAGCCCCAGCATTTT. Translated: CASSPNSNQPQHF.

CDR3 region: CAGLAGAETDTQYF. DNA for the CDR3: TGTGCCGGATTAGCGGGAGCGGAGACAGATACGCAGTATTTT. The chain joins TRBV6-5 to TRBJ2-3, with TRBD2 identical over 9 bases. Trimming removed 11 bases from V and 3 bases from J; junction bases left unmatched: 9. This CDR3 contains 14 residues. Germline V lookup: CDR1 MNHEY, CDR2 SVGAGI.

The chain recombines TRBV28 with TRBJ1-1; 10 positions agree with TRBD1. Germline lookup yields CDR1 MDHEN and CDR2 SYDVKM. The CDR3 extends over 14 amino acids. Trimming took 6 bases from V and 10 from J; bases not matched to a gene: 11. CDR3 nucleotide sequence: TGTGCCAGCAGCTCGGGACAGGGGACGGCGGGAGCTTTCTTT. Amino acid sequence: CASSSGQGTAGAFF.

The chain is built from TRBV19 and TRBJ2-7, with TRBD1 identical over 9 bases. The CDR3 sequence is 15 residues long. CDR1 and CDR2 from the germline V gene are LNHDA and SQIVND (reference sequence). V was clipped by 8 bases and J by 4 bases; unmatched bases: 12. CDR3 DNA sequence: TGTGCCAGTCGCAAGACCGGGACAGGGCCGTACGAGCAGTACTTC. Translated: CASRKTGTGPYEQYF.

This rearrangement joins TRBV20-1 to TRBJ2-1, with 7 bases that match TRBD1. The V gene's germline CDR1 is DFQATT and CDR2 SNEGSKA (reference sequence). There are 14 residues in the CDR3. Losses at the gene ends were 4 bases for V and 0 bases for J; bases not matched to a gene: 3. The CDR3 region has the DNA TGCAGTGCTAATGAGGGGGCCTCCTACAATGAGCAGTTCTTC. This encodes CSANEGASYNEQFF.

The V gene is TRBV6-2 or TRBV6-3, the J gene TRBJ2-2; unclear D gene. This CDR3 region has 15 residues. Trimming removed 6 bases at V and 7 bases at J, with 18 bases between. Germline-derived CDR1 and CDR2 are MNHEY and SVGEGT. The CDR3 coding sequence is TGTGCCAGCAGCGTGGTTGGAGCTGGTCGCGGGGAGCTGTTTTTT. Protein sequence: CASSVVGAGRGELFF.

The chain couples TRBV5-8 to TRBJ1-1, with 8 bases matching TRBD1. The V and J ends lost 4 bases and 1 base, in that order; junction bases with no gene match: 9. The CDR3 has 16 amino acids. Germline V lookup: CDR1 SGHTS, CDR2 YDEGEE. The CDR3 DNA is TGTGCCAGCAGCCCGCGGGACAGGAGACAGAACACTGAAGCTTTCTTT. This codes for CASSPRDRRQNTEAFF. The full variable domain, with the rest looked up from reference TRBV5-8 and TRBJ1-1, is EAGVTQSPTHLIKTRGQQATLRCSPISGHTSVYWYQQALGLGLQFLLWYDEGEERNRGNFPPRFSGRQFPNYSSELNVNALELEDSALYLCASSPRDRRQNTEAFFGQGTRLTVV.

This clone was observed once. V is TRBV7-8 and J is TRBJ1-1, with 8 bases that match TRBD1. Germline V gives CDR1 SGHVS, CDR2 FQNEAQ. The trim removed 3 bases at V and 5 bases at J, leaving 11 bases unmatched. The CDR3 consists of 16 residues. The DNA of the CDR3 is TGTGCCAGCAGCTTTAACCCGGGCAGGGGGCTGACTGAAGCTTTCTTT. This gives the protein CASSFNPGRGLTEAFF.

The chain recombines TRBV7-3 with TRBJ1-1, with a possible D match to TRBD1 (6 bases). V lost 6 bases and J 1 base, leaving 15 bases between the germline ends. The CDR3 has 15 amino acids. Germline CDR1 SGHTA, CDR2 FQGTGA. CDR3 in DNA: TGTGCCAGCAGGTCGACCCCGGGACAGAACACTGAAGCTTTCTTT. It encodes CASRSTPGQNTEAFF.

The V gene is TRBV28, the J gene TRBJ2-4; possible D gene TRBD2, 6 bases. The CDR3 extends over 18 amino acids. Germline V gene lookup returns CDR1 MDHEN and CDR2 SYDVKM. Trimming removed 6 bases at V and 2 bases at J, with 23 bases between. CDR3 in DNA: TGTGCCAGCAGCCTCGGGGGTGGAGGTATCTTATCCAAAAACATTCAGTACTTC. Its protein product is CASSLGGGGILSKNIQYF.

This chain connects TRBV29-1 to TRBJ2-2, with D unresolved. The CDR3 extends over 13 amino acids. Germline V gene lookup returns CDR1 SQVTM and CDR2 ANQGSEA. V was trimmed by 5 bases and J by 5 bases, leaving 12 bases between them. The CDR3 DNA follows: TGCAGCGTTTCTCCTAGGTTGACCGGGGAGCTGTTTTTT. This sequence encodes CSVSPRLTGELFF.

The rearrangement links TRBV28 to TRBJ2-5, with 7 positions matching TRBD2. The CDR3 covers 14 residues. CDR1 is MDHEN and CDR2 is SYDVKM in the germline V gene. The junction had 7 bases not matched to a gene; V was cut back by 8 bases and J by 1 base. For the CDR3, the DNA is TGTGCCAGCGAAGTCAGCGGGATCCAAGAGACCCAGTACTTC. It yields the protein CASEVSGIQETQYF.

This rearrangement joins TRBV4-2 to TRBJ1-5; no firm D call. Germline V CDR1 and CDR2: LGHNA, YNFKEQ. V was pared by 1 base and J by 0 bases, with 7 bases between. The CDR3 consists of 15 residues. Here the CDR3 reads CASSQGALSNQPQHF. DNA of the CDR3: TGTGCCAGCAGCCAAGGGGCACTTAGCAATCAGCCCCAGCATTTT.

V gene TRBV24-1 combines with J gene TRBJ2-7; tentative D call: TRBD1 (6 bases). V was pared by 4 bases and J by 3 bases, with 6 bases between. Germline V gene data show CDR1 as KGHDR and CDR2 as SFDVKD. This CDR3 region has 12 residues. CDR3 sequence (DNA): TGTGCCACCAGTGACAGGGGCTACGAGCAGTACTTC. As protein: CATSDRGYEQYF.

The chain is built from TRBV4-1 and TRBJ1-6, with 7 bases lining up with TRBD1. V gave up 1 base and J gave up 3 bases; unmatched junction bases: 12. The CDR3 spans 19 residues. CDR1 and CDR2 from the germline V gene are MGHRA and YSYEKL. Written as DNA, the CDR3 is TGCGCCAGCAGCCAAGCCGTCCGGGACAGTACTAACTATAATTCACCCCTCCACTTT. Protein sequence: CASSQAVRDSTNYNSPLHF.

The chain carries TRBV20-1 and TRBJ2-2, with D hard to call. Trimming pared 5 bases from V and 6 bases from J, leaving 4 bases between. Germline V gives CDR1 DFQATT, CDR2 SNEGSKA (reference sequence). The CDR3 covers 10 residues. Written as DNA, the CDR3 is TGCAGTGCTTATTCCGGGGAGCTGTTTTTT. It specifies CSAYSGELFF.

This clone has a single count. The rearrangement joins TRBV12-5 to TRBJ1-1, with TRBD1 identical over 10 bases. CDR1 and CDR2 from the germline V gene are LGHNT and FRNRAP. The CDR3 has 16 residues. After removal of 5 bases from V and 5 bases from J, the junction contained 11 bases not matched to a gene. In DNA form, the CDR3 reads TGTGCTAGTGGTGACCCCCGGACAGGGGGTCGGACTGAAGCTTTCTTT. It yields the protein CASGDPRTGGRTEAFF.

The genes are TRBV4-2 and TRBJ2-1; TRBD2 matches 11 bases. Per germline, CDR1 LGHNA and CDR2 YNFKEQ. The CDR3 totals 16 residues. The V segment lost 1 base and the J segment 8 bases; nucleotides outside the gene matches: 7. The CDR3: CASSQGIAGGPYEQFF. The CDR3 DNA follows: TGTGCCAGCAGCCAAGGAATAGCGGGAGGGCCGTATGAGCAGTTCTTC.

This chain connects TRBV12-3 or TRBV12-4 to TRBJ2-1, with D possibly being TRBD2 (5 bases). V was trimmed by 0 bases and J by 9 bases, leaving 9 bases between them. This CDR3 has 13 residues. The CDR3 nucleotides read TGTGCCAGCAGTTTAGCGGGAGTGGTTGAGCAGTTCTTC. This encodes CASSLAGVVEQFF.

This rearrangement joins TRBV7-2 to TRBJ1-2; 7 bases map to TRBD1. V dropped 5 bases and J dropped 0; count of bases not matched to a gene: 6. CDR1 SGHTA and CDR2 FQGNSA come from the germline V gene. This CDR3 region has 15 residues. As DNA, the CDR3 is TGTGCCAGCAGCCAGGGACAGCCTTCTAACTATGGCTACACCTTC. Its translation: CASSQGQPSNYGYTF. Combining the CDR3 with reference TRBV7-2 and TRBJ1-2 gives the whole variable domain GAGVSQSPSNKVTEKGKDVELRCDPISGHTALYWYRQSLGQGLEFLIYFQGNSAPDKSGLPSDRFSAERTGGSVSTLTIQRTQQEDSAVYLCASSQGQPSNYGYTFGSGTRLTVV.